These 32 T cell receptor beta chains were all obtained from the same sample, sequenced in a study of blood T cell repertoires in COVID-19. Libraries were prepared by immunoSEQ multiplex PCR; TCRdb keeps only in-frame clonotypes and omits some of them. The table includes 100,000 to 150,000 clones, 88% detected once. The sample was peripheral blood. Source of these receptors: a human donor in a cohort sampled during active COVID-19.

In its sample, this clone was seen once. The rearrangement joins TRBV18 to TRBJ2-3; 7 bases are a match to TRBD2. V lost 3 bases and J lost 4; bases outside the gene matches: 7. Germline loops: CDR1 KGHSH, CDR2 LQKENI. This CDR3 has 15 amino acids. The CDR3 sequence: CASSPGLDHPDTQYF. The CDR3 DNA is TGTGCCAGCTCACCCGGACTAGATCACCCAGATACGCAGTATTTT. The entire variable domain, with the rest obtained from reference TRBV18 and TRBJ2-3, is as follows: NAGVMQNPRHLVRRRGQEARLRCSPMKGHSHVYWYRQLPEEGLKFMVYLQKENIIDESGMPKERFSAEFPKEGPSILRIQQVVRGDSAAYFCASSPGLDHPDTQYFGPGTRLTVL.

The rearrangement links TRBV28 to TRBJ1-4; D is possibly TRBD1 (6 bases). The germline CDR1 and CDR2 sequences are MDHEN and SYDVKM. The CDR3 runs to 16 residues. The V gene lost 4 bases and the J gene lost 4 bases, with 16 bases spanning the gap. CDR3 DNA: TGTGCCAGCAGTTGGCCCCGACAGGCCTTTAATGAAAAACTGTTTTTT. It yields the protein CASSWPRQAFNEKLFF.

V usage is TRBV5-1 and J usage is TRBJ2-5, with TRBD2 matching 9 bases. Trimming at V came to 4 bases and at J to 4 bases, leaving 2 bases not matched to a gene. The CDR3 has 13 residues. Germline loops: CDR1 SGHRS, CDR2 YFSETQ. CDR3 in DNA: TGCGCCAGCAGCATACTAGCGGGAGAGACCCAGTACTTC. Its translation: CASSILAGETQYF.

For the CDR3, the DNA is TGTGCCAGTAGGGGGCATGAAAAACTGTTTTTT. It specifies CASRGHEKLFF. The chain links TRBV19 to TRBJ1-4; D might be TRBD1 (5 bases). CDR1 is LNHDA and CDR2 is SQIVND in the germline V gene (reference sequence). This CDR3 has 11 residues. The V gene lost 6 bases and the J gene lost 6 bases, with 5 bases spanning the gap.

The chain uses TRBV4-1 and TRBJ1-2, with 7 bases lining up with TRBD1. Germline V lookup: CDR1 MGHRA, CDR2 YSYEKL. With V trimmed by 1 base and J by 4 bases, 9 bases remained unmatched. The CDR3 runs 16 residues. The CDR3 bases are TGCGCCAGCAGCCAAGCCGGACAGGCGGCCTCCTATGGCTACACCTTC. It specifies CASSQAGQAASYGYTF.

This chain links TRBV12-3 or TRBV12-4 with TRBJ1-2; 7 bases are a match to TRBD1. CDR3 length: 13 residues. V trimming: 7 bases; J trimming: 4 bases; junction bases outside the gene matches: 6. The chain's CDR3 is CASTHGTAYGYTF. The CDR3, as DNA: TGTGCCAGCACCCACGGGACAGCCTATGGCTACACCTTC.

The rearrangement links TRBV2 to TRBJ1-5; tentative D call: TRBD1 (5 bases). CDR1 is SNHLY and CDR2 is FYNNEI in the germline V gene. V lost 6 bases, J lost 2 bases, and 17 bases lay in between. The CDR3 covers 16 residues. The CDR3 DNA is TGTGCCAGCAGCGAGACTGTAACAGGTGGCAATCAGCCCCAGCATTTT. Protein: CASSETVTGGNQPQHF.

V gene TRBV4-1 combines with J gene TRBJ1-1; 11 bases align to TRBD1. The CDR3 totals 19 residues. Germline assignment: CDR1 MGHRA and CDR2 YSYEKL. V shed 0 bases, J shed 2 bases, and the junction held 11 bases outside the gene matches. The CDR3 sequence is CASSQEPPGQGVLNTEAFF. In nucleotides, the CDR3 is TGCGCCAGCAGCCAAGAGCCCCCGGGACAGGGGGTACTTAACACTGAAGCTTTCTTT.

A few counts support this clone. This chain links TRBV6-5 with TRBJ2-7; 10 nucleotides agree with TRBD1. In germline, CDR1 is MNHEY, CDR2 SVGAGI. Germline trimming cut 2 bases from V and 2 bases from J; bases unmatched to any gene: 3. The CDR3 runs 15 residues. The CDR3 region is CASSYRDRGTYEQYF. In DNA, the CDR3 is TGTGCCAGCAGTTACAGGGACAGGGGCACCTACGAGCAGTACTTC.

This chain joins TRBV5-1 and TRBJ2-1, with 10 bases matching TRBD1. V shed 4 bases and J 2 bases; nucleotides not matched to a gene: 6. The CDR3 totals 16 residues. The germline gives CDR1 SGHRS, CDR2 YFSETQ. The CDR3: CASSAPDRGTYNEQFF. In DNA, the CDR3 is TGCGCCAGCAGCGCCCCGGACAGGGGGACCTACAATGAGCAGTTCTTC.

The chain links TRBV7-9 to TRBJ1-6; weak D call: TRBD1 (5 bases). CDR1 SEHNR and CDR2 FQNEAQ come from the germline V gene (reference sequence). V was trimmed by 0 bases and J by 2 bases, leaving 17 bases between them. CDR3 length: 19 amino acids. The CDR3 DNA is TGTGCCAGCAGCTTAGCGCGGGGCCGCGCCGGGCCCTATAATTCACCCCTCCACTTT. It yields the protein CASSLARGRAGPYNSPLHF.

Written as DNA, the CDR3 is TGTGCCAGCAGCTCCGGCCTAGCGGGAGGGCGGAATGAGCAGTTCTTC. Protein sequence: CASSSGLAGGRNEQFF. The V gene is TRBV7-9, the J gene TRBJ2-1; 12 positions agree with TRBD2. The trim removed 4 bases at V and 7 bases at J, leaving 8 bases unmatched. Germline assignment: CDR1 SEHNR and CDR2 FQNEAQ (reference sequence). There are 16 residues in the CDR3. The complete variable domain, with remaining parts taken from reference TRBV7-9 and TRBJ2-1, reads DTGVSQNPRHKITKRGQNVTFRCDPISEHNRLYWYRQTLGQGPEFLTYFQNEAQLEKSRLLSDRFSAERPKGSFSTLEIQRTEQGDSAMYLCASSSGLAGGRNEQFFGPGTRLTVL.

The chain carries TRBV18 and TRBJ1-3; D is undetermined. The CDR3 is 14 residues long. Trimming pared 3 bases from V and 9 bases from J, leaving 15 bases between. The germline CDR1 and CDR2 sequences are KGHSH and LQKENI. CDR3 coding DNA: TGTGCCAGCTCACCGGCGACTTCGGTCGGCACCATATATTTT. Translated, it gives CASSPATSVGTIYF.

This clone was seen more than once but under ten times. The chain has TRBV3-1 (or the pseudogene TRBV3-2) and TRBJ2-7; D is undetermined. V was trimmed by 1 base and J by 3 bases, leaving 7 bases between them. This CDR3 region has 13 residues. In germline, CDR1 is LGHDT, CDR2 YNNKEL (reference sequence). The CDR3 coding sequence is TGTGCCAGCAGCCAAGGCCAGGTCTACGAGCAGTACTTC. It is translated as CASSQGQVYEQYF.

The chain employs TRBV7-8 and TRBJ2-7; 10 nucleotides line up with TRBD1. The CDR3 extends over 13 amino acids. The germline gives CDR1 SGHVS, CDR2 FQNEAQ. The V gene end was trimmed by 3 bases and the J gene end by 5 bases; junction bases not matched to a gene: 1. The CDR3 sequence: CASSLGTGDEQYF. The CDR3 DNA sequence: TGTGCCAGCAGCTTGGGGACAGGGGACGAGCAGTACTTC.

The J gene is TRBJ2-4, the V gene TRBV7-2, with D hard to call. The CDR3 sequence is 15 residues long. Germline V gene lookup returns CDR1 SGHTA and CDR2 FQGNSA. V was clipped by 1 base and J by 7 bases, with 14 bases between them. This chain's CDR3 is CASSLVGHLRNIQYF. The CDR3 region has the DNA TGTGCCAGCAGCTTAGTGGGCCACCTCCGGAACATTCAGTACTTC.

The genes are TRBV29-1 and TRBJ1-3; 10 nucleotides align to TRBD1. Trimming at V came to 4 bases and at J to 4 bases, leaving 4 bases not matched to a gene. This CDR3 region has 14 residues. Germline assignment: CDR1 SQVTM and CDR2 ANQGSEA. CDR3 sequence reads: CSVATGGSGNTIYF. In DNA form, the CDR3 reads TGCAGCGTTGCGACAGGGGGCTCCGGAAACACCATATATTTT.

The CDR3 spells CASSWDRVAGELFF. The CDR3 DNA is TGTGCCAGCAGCTGGGACAGGGTGGCCGGGGAGCTGTTTTTT. The chain combines TRBV5-6 with TRBJ2-2; 9 bases map to TRBD1. The CDR3 extends over 14 amino acids. CDR1 and CDR2 from the germline V gene are SGHDT and YYEEEE. The V gene end was trimmed by 3 bases and the J gene end by 6 bases; junction bases not matched to a gene: 3.

This clone was seen ten or more times. The gene calls are TRBV11-2 and TRBJ1-6; D unresolved. This CDR3 has 15 amino acids. Trimming pared 4 bases from V and 5 bases from J, leaving 12 bases between. The germline gives CDR1 SGHAT, CDR2 FQNNGV. Here the CDR3 reads CASSYTRVNNSPLHF. The CDR3 region has the DNA TGTGCCAGCAGCTACACCCGGGTCAATAATTCACCCCTCCACTTT. Using reference TRBV11-2 and TRBJ1-6 for the parts outside the CDR3, the full variable domain is EAGVAQSPRYKIIEKRQSVAFWCNPISGHATLYWYQQILGQGPKLLIQFQNNGVVDDSQLPKDRFSAERLKGVDSTLKIQPAKLEDSAVYLCASSYTRVNNSPLHFGNGTRLTVT.

This chain connects TRBV28 to TRBJ2-3; TRBD2 agrees at 8 bases. With 11 bases clipped from V and 1 base from J, the junction kept 17 bases outside the gene matches. Germline-derived CDR1 and CDR2 are MDHEN and SYDVKM. This CDR3 comprises 17 residues. This CDR3 reads CAGTSAGGRGRTDTQYF. The DNA for the CDR3 is TGTGCCGGTACCTCGGCGGGGGGTCGAGGGCGCACAGATACGCAGTATTTT.

The chain has TRBV11-3 and TRBJ2-2, with a possible D match to TRBD1 (6 bases). The V gene lost 5 bases and the J gene lost 4 bases, with 17 bases spanning the gap. This CDR3 has 16 amino acids. Germline assignment: CDR1 SGHNT and CDR2 YENEEA. The CDR3 coding sequence is TGTGCCAGCAGCAAACAGGGTGGAGCGGCCACCGGGGAGCTGTTTTTT. This sequence encodes CASSKQGGAATGELFF.

This chain links TRBV18 with TRBJ2-7; D possibly corresponds to TRBD2 (6 bases). The V gene's germline CDR1 is KGHSH and CDR2 LQKENI. This CDR3 is 13 amino acids long. Trimming removed 6 bases from V and 6 bases from J, with 15 bases in between. The CDR3 is CASSPLPGSEQYF. CDR3 in DNA: TGTGCCAGCTCGCCCTTGCCCGGGAGCGAGCAGTACTTC.

The rearrangement uses TRBV4-2 and TRBJ2-7; D may be TRBD2 (6 bases). The CDR3 spans 16 residues. The ends were cut back, 4 bases at V and 1 base at J, with 17 bases in the middle. Germline CDR1 LGHNA, CDR2 YNFKEQ. CDR3 sequence (DNA): TGTGCCAGCAGCCCGCTGCCCCTGGACTATTCCTACGAGCAGTACTTC. It translates to CASSPLPLDYSYEQYF.

For this clone: Other DNA sequences of this sample code for an identical CDR3. The DNA of the CDR3 is TGTGCCAGCAGCCAAGGCGGGGGCCTCTACGAGCAGTACTTC. This gives the protein CASSQGGGLYEQYF. V gene TRBV3-1 (or the pseudogene TRBV3-2) combines with J gene TRBJ2-7; maybe TRBD2 (7 bases). The germline V gene encodes CDR1 LGHDT and CDR2 YNNKEL (reference sequence). The CDR3 length is 14 residues. The V and J ends lost 1 base and 3 bases respectively, with 10 bases between them.

V gene TRBV5-6 combines with J gene TRBJ2-3, with 8 positions matching TRBD2. Per the germline V gene, CDR1 is SGHDT and CDR2 is YYEEEE. Unmatched junction bases numbered 9, after V lost 4 bases and J lost 2 bases. The CDR3 extends over 16 amino acids. CDR3 DNA sequence: TGTGCCAGCAGCGGATTACTAGCGGAAGTCACAGATACGCAGTATTTT. Residues: CASSGLLAEVTDTQYF.

The rearrangement joins TRBV10-3 to TRBJ2-7; 12 bases fit TRBD1. The germline V gene encodes CDR1 ENHRY and CDR2 SYGVKD. V lost 5 bases to trimming and J lost 5 bases; unmatched junction nucleotides: 7. There are 15 residues in the CDR3. CDR3 DNA sequence: TGTGCCATCAGTCCCGGGACAGGGGGCGTCAACGAGCAGTACTTC. It translates to CAISPGTGGVNEQYF.

The J gene is TRBJ2-5, the V gene TRBV15; 10 bases are a match to TRBD2. J was trimmed by 0 bases and V by 2 bases; bases with no gene match: 9. The CDR3 is 18 amino acids. Germline V gives CDR1 LNHNV, CDR2 YYDKDF (reference sequence). CDR3 in amino acids: CATSRLLSLAGDQETQYF. The CDR3 region has the DNA TGTGCCACCAGCAGATTACTAAGCCTAGCGGGGGACCAAGAGACCCAGTACTTC.

The CDR3 nucleotides read TGTGCCAGCAGCACCCAAGCGGGAGGGCCTCTGAATGAGCAGTTCTTC. Protein product: CASSTQAGGPLNEQFF. The V and J genes are TRBV4-2 and TRBJ2-1; TRBD2 agrees at 10 bases. In germline, CDR1 is LGHNA, CDR2 YNFKEQ. Trimming cost V 5 bases and J 7 bases; bases outside gene matches: 11. The CDR3 has 16 amino acids.

The CDR3 loop reads CASSVGQSSGNTIYF. The CDR3 DNA reads as TGCGCCAGCAGTGTAGGACAGAGCTCTGGAAACACCATATATTTT. The rearrangement joins TRBV10-2 to TRBJ1-3; weak D call: TRBD1 (6 bases). V was cut by 4 bases and J by 0 bases, with 10 bases left in between. This CDR3 region has 15 residues. Germline V gene lookup returns CDR1 WSHSY and CDR2 SAAADI.

The chain employs TRBV19 and TRBJ2-5; 14 nucleotides line up with TRBD2. The CDR3 sequence is 16 residues long. The V gene end was trimmed by 10 bases and the J gene end by 5 bases; junction bases not matched to a gene: 12. Germline V gene data show CDR1 as LNHDA and CDR2 as SQIVND (reference sequence). The CDR3 reads CATTGRGLAGVETQYF. The DNA of the CDR3 is TGTGCCACCACCGGCAGGGGACTAGCGGGAGTTGAGACCCAGTACTTC.

The chain uses TRBV11-2 and TRBJ2-3, with a weak D call TRBD2 (6 bases). Trimming left V 1 base short and J 6 bases short, with 17 bases between. The CDR3 is 16 residues long. Germline CDR1 reads SGHAT; CDR2 reads FQNNGV. CDR3 DNA sequence: TGTGCCAGCAGCTTAGGTTCGGGACTTTATCGGGATACGCAGTATTTT. Encoded protein: CASSLGSGLYRDTQYF.

The J gene is TRBJ2-7, the V gene TRBV28, with TRBD1 matching 8 bases. Germline CDR1 MDHEN, CDR2 SYDVKM. This CDR3 is 15 amino acids long. V was pared by 6 bases and J by 1 base, with 8 bases of the junction left unmatched. The CDR3 region is CASRPQGAGSYEQYF. In DNA form, the CDR3 reads TGTGCCAGCAGGCCGCAGGGGGCTGGGTCCTACGAGCAGTACTTC.